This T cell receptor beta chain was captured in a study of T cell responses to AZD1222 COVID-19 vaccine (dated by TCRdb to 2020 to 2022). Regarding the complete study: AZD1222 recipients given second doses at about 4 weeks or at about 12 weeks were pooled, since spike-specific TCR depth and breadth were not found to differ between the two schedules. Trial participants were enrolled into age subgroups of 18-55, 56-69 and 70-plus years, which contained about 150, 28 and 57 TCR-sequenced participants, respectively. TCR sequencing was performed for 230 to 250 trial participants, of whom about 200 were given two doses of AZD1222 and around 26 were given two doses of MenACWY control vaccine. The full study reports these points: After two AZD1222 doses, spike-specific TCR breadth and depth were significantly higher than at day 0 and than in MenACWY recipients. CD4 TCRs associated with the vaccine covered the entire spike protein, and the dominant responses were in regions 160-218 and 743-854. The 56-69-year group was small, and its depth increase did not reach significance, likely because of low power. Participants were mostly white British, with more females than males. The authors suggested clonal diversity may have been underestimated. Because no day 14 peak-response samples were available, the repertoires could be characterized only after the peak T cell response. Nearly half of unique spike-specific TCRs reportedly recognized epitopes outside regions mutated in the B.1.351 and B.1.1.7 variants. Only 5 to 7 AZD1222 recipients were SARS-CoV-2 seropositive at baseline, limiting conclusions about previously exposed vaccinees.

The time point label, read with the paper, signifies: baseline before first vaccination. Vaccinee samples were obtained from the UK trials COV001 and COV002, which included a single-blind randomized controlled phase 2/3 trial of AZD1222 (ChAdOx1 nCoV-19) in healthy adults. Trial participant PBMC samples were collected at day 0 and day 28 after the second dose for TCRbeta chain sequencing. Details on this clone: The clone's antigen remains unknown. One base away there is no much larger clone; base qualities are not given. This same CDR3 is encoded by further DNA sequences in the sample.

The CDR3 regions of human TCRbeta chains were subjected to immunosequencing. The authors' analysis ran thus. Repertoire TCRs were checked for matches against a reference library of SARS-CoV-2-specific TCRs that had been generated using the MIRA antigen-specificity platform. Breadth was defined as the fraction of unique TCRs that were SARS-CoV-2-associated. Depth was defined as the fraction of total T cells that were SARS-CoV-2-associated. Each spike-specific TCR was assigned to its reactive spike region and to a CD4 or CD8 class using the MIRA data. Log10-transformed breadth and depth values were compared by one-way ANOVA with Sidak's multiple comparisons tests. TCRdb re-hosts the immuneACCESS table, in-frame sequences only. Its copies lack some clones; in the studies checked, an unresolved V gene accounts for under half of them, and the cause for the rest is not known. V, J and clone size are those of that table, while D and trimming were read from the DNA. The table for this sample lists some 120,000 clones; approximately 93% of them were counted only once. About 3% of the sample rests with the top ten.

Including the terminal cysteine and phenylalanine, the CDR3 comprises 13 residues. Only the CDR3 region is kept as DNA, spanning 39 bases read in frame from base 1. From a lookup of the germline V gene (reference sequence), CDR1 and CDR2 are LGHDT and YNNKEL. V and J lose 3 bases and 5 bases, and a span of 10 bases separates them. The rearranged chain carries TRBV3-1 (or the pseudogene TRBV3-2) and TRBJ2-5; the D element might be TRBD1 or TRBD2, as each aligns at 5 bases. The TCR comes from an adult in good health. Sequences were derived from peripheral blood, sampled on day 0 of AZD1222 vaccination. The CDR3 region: CASSQRGGETQYF. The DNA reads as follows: TGTGCCAGCAGCCAGAGGGGCGGGGAGACCCAGTACTTC.